These T cell receptor beta chains were read from a single sample in a study of blood T cell repertoires in COVID-19. Sequencing used immunoSEQ multiplex PCR; TCRdb keeps in-frame clones, though not all of them. This table holds about 180,000 clones, 85% to 90% found once. Sequenced input: peripheral blood. The receptors come from a man in his forties or fifties with active or convalescent COVID-19. The CDR3 runs from the conserved cysteine through the conserved F or W. The D gene is left open where the match is weak. Not all rows give a size; the values are once, few, many and, for expanded clones, a class.

TGCGCCAGCAGCTACCCGGACAGGGCAGATACGCAGTATTTT | CASSYPDRADTQYF | TRBD1 | TRBV5-1 | . | TRBJ2-3
TGTGCCAGCAGCTTGGACGGAGAGACCCAGTACTTC | CASSLDGETQYF | . | TRBV5-8 | . | TRBJ2-5
TGTGCCAGCAGCCTCAGGGGGGCAGGAGATTCACCCCTCCACTTT | CASSLRGAGDSPLHF | TRBD1 | TRBV9 | . | TRBJ1-6
TGTGCCAGCAACAGTGGAACAGGGTCGTACGAGCAGTACTTC | CASNSGTGSYEQYF | . | TRBV5-5 | . | TRBJ2-7
TGTGCCAGCAGCCGGGGACAGCGGAACTATGGCTACACCTTC | CASSRGQRNYGYTF | TRBD1 | TRBV7-9 | . | TRBJ1-2
TGCGCCAGCAGAACAGGGAGGAACACTGAAGCTTTCTTT | CASRTGRNTEAFF | . | TRBV4-3 | few | TRBJ1-1
TGTGCCAGCAGCCTTAGTATAGTGGGGGGGCTCAATGAGCAGTTCTTC | CASSLSIVGGLNEQFF | . | TRBV7-9 | . | TRBJ2-1
TGTGCCAGCTTAACCAGGGGGATAATGTTTTTT | CASLTRGIMFF | TRBD1 | TRBV6-1 | . | TRBJ1-4
TGCGCCAGCAGCCACGGGACCGCTCCAGGGGCGAACTATGGCTACACCTTC | CASSHGTAPGANYGYTF | . | TRBV4-3 | . | TRBJ1-2
TGTGCCTGGAGCGGGAGCACAGGGGGCTCTAACTATGGCTACACCTTC | CAWSGSTGGSNYGYTF | TRBD1 | TRBV30 | . | TRBJ1-2
TGTGCCAGCAGTCGACAGGGTCGGGAAAAACTGTTTTTT | CASSRQGREKLFF | TRBD1 | TRBV6-2/TRBV6-3 | . | TRBJ1-4
TGCGCCAGCAGCCTGGGACTAGCGGTTTGGACCGGGGAGCTGTTTTTT | CASSLGLAVWTGELFF | TRBD2 | TRBV5-1 | . | TRBJ2-2
TGTGCCATCAGTGTCAGGGGTATGAACACTGAAGCTTTCTTT | CAISVRGMNTEAFF | . | TRBV10-3 | . | TRBJ1-1
TGTGCCAGCAGCTTAGTGACTAGCGGTTACAATGAGCAGTTCTTC | CASSLVTSGYNEQFF | TRBD2 | TRBV11-3 | . | TRBJ2-1
TGTGCCAGCAGTTGGACAGGGGAGCCTAACCAGCCCCAGCATTTT | CASSWTGEPNQPQHF | TRBD1 | TRBV27 | . | TRBJ1-5
TGCAGTGCTAGAGCCGGGACAATGGCTTTCTTT | CSARAGTMAFF | . | TRBV20-1 | . | TRBJ1-1
TGTGCCAGCAGCTTAGCGTTGAGGGAGTCCACCGGGGAGCTGTTTTTT | CASSLALRESTGELFF | . | TRBV7-8 | few | TRBJ2-2
TGTGCCAGCAGCGCTTTCGGCAATGAGCAGTTCTTC | CASSAFGNEQFF | . | TRBV9 | . | TRBJ2-1
TGTGCCATCAGACCCCCGGGACAGGGGGCCGGGGAGCTGTTTTTT | CAIRPPGQGAGELFF | TRBD1 | TRBV10-3 | . | TRBJ2-2
TGTGCCAGTAACCCACAGGGGATTATCACCGGGGAGCTGTTTTTT | CASNPQGIITGELFF | TRBD1 | TRBV19 | . | TRBJ2-2
TGTGCCATCAGTCCGACGGGGGATGGCTACACCTTC | CAISPTGDGYTF | . | TRBV10-3 | . | TRBJ1-2
TGCGCCAGCAGCTCAGCAGGACAGATTACGGAGCAGTACTTC | CASSSAGQITEQYF | . | TRBV5-1 | . | TRBJ2-7
TGTGCCACCGAGCGAGATAGAATCGGAACTGAAGCTTTCTTT | CATERDRIGTEAFF | . | TRBV2 | . | TRBJ1-1
TGTGCCAGCTCACGCTCTCAACAAGGACTAGCGGGCACAGATACGCAGTATTTT | CASSRSQQGLAGTDTQYF | TRBD2 | TRBV18 | . | TRBJ2-3
TGTGCCACCAGCAGAGAGGGAGTCGGCTACGAGCAGTACTTC | CATSREGVGYEQYF | . | TRBV15 | . | TRBJ2-7
TGTGCCAGCAGTTCTGGGCTACATAGCAATCAGCCCCAGCATTTT | CASSSGLHSNQPQHF | . | TRBV28 | . | TRBJ1-5
TGTGCCAGCAGGTGGGGGCACTCTGAAGCTTTCTTT | CASRWGHSEAFF | . | TRBV7-6 | . | TRBJ1-1
TGTGCCAGCAGCTTGGCGGTTACCGGGGGCTATGGCTACACCTTC | CASSLAVTGGYGYTF | . | TRBV5-5 | . | TRBJ1-2
TGCGCCAGCAGCCAAGATGGCGGGGACAATCAGCCCCAGCATTTT | CASSQDGGDNQPQHF | . | TRBV4-3 | . | TRBJ1-5